This T cell receptor (beta chain) was identified during a study of T-cell memory formation after mild COVID-19. On the study more broadly: Largely donor-specific TCR clusters were found.

5'RACE primed from the constant segment yielded TCR alpha and TCR beta cDNA libraries bearing sample barcodes and UMIs. Using its own MiXCR run on the 5' RACE reads, TCRdb lists one record per CDR3 protein. Among roughly 200,000 distinct CDR3 sequences, 16% were seen once, and the ten largest hold more than 2%. About this clonotype: As yet, its antigen is unknown.

Study observations and caveats: Researchers found some responding clones in pre-infection memory, a sign that cross-reactive memory joined. Clones that contracted from day 15 to 85 had balanced CD4/CD8; later expanders were CD4+ biased.

The CDR3 covers 15 residues. V shed 8 bases, J shed 10 bases, and the junction held 14 bases outside the gene matches. The TCR comes from an adult woman who had mild COVID-19 (a few samples of this study predate the infection). Cell type and time point are not known. Sequenced sample: PBMCs or a T cell subset sorted from them (not recorded which). The V and J genes are TRBV12-3 or TRBV12-4 and TRBJ2-1; 10 nucleotides agree with TRBD2. CDR3 amino acids: CASSRGSGGSREQFF. In DNA, the CDR3 is TGTGCCAGCTCCCGCGGTAGCGGGGGGTCGCGAGAGCAGTTCTTC.